Following are 30 T cell receptor beta chains from one sample sequenced in a study of CD8 T cells in Susac syndrome. Reverse transcription used about 0.5 to 1 ug RNA and random hexamers. In TCRdb, the immunoSEQ multiplex PCR reads were re-called with MiXCR into one record per CDR3 protein. The repertoire consists of fewer than 250,000 distinct CDR3 sequences, with approximately 93% occurring once and the leading ten covering 0.1%. Sequencing input: CD4+ T cells from PBMCs. These receptors were collected from a human donor in good health.

The chain uses TRBV4-1 and TRBJ2-2, with D perhaps TRBD2 (6 bases). Germline V gene data show CDR1 as MGHRA and CDR2 as YSYEKL. The ends were cut back, 0 bases at V and 2 bases at J, with 10 bases in the middle. This CDR3 comprises 16 residues. This chain's CDR3 is CASSQEAGLNTGELFF. The DNA for the CDR3 is TGCGCCAGCAGCCAAGAAGCGGGCCTTAACACCGGGGAGCTGTTTTTT.

This rearrangement joins TRBV29-1 to TRBJ2-1; weak D call: TRBD2 (6 bases). Trimming took 3 bases from V and 1 from J, leaving 10 bases between them. The CDR3 loop spans 14 amino acids. Looked up from germline, CDR1 is SQVTM and CDR2 is ANQGSEA. This CDR3 is CSVDGGQSYNEQFF. The CDR3, as DNA: TGCAGCGTTGACGGGGGTCAGTCCTACAATGAGCAGTTCTTC.

CDR3: CSESSRQGDTQYF. In DNA form, the CDR3 reads TGCAGCGAAAGTTCCCGACAGGGAGATACGCAGTATTTT. The J gene is TRBJ2-3, the V gene TRBV29-1, with 7 positions matching TRBD1. The CDR3 is 13 amino acids. The germline V gene encodes CDR1 SQVTM and CDR2 ANQGSEA. V shed 7 bases, J shed 5 bases, and the junction held 9 bases outside the gene matches.

This chain connects TRBV30 to TRBJ2-7; D might be TRBD1 (6 bases). CDR1 GTSNPN and CDR2 SVGIG come from the germline V gene (reference sequence). V was cut by 3 bases and J by 5 bases, with 8 bases left in between. The CDR3 is made up of 11 amino acids. The CDR3 protein is CAWRTGHEQYF. CDR3 in DNA: TGTGCCTGGAGGACAGGCCACGAGCAGTACTTC.

V and J are TRBV7-3 and TRBJ2-2; TRBD1 agrees at 8 bases. This CDR3 has 16 amino acids. Unmatched junction bases numbered 6, after V lost 6 bases and J lost 0 bases. Germline V gene sequence: CDR1 SGHTA, CDR2 FQGTGA. CDR3 sequence (DNA): TGTGCCAGCAGGGAATTGACAGGGGCGAACACCGGGGAGCTGTTTTTT. This encodes CASRELTGANTGELFF.

V and J are TRBV5-1 and TRBJ2-5; weak D call: TRBD1 (6 bases). The germline V and J ends were trimmed by 3 bases and 4 bases, with 19 bases remaining between them. CDR3 length equals 16 residues. Germline lookup yields CDR1 SGHRS and CDR2 YFSETQ. The CDR3 DNA reads as TGCGCCAGCAGCTCCTGGACCCAGGAAGGGGGAGAGACCCAGTACTTC. Encoded protein: CASSSWTQEGGETQYF.

The chain uses TRBV27 and TRBJ2-5; TRBD2 aligns across 8 bases. CDR3 length equals 16 residues. Per the germline V gene, CDR1 is MNHEY and CDR2 is SMNVEV (reference sequence). Trimming took 6 bases from V and 5 from J; bases not matched to a gene: 14. The CDR3 sequence is CASRPAGAGVGETQYF. For the CDR3, the DNA is TGTGCCAGCAGACCCGCCGGAGCGGGGGTTGGTGAGACCCAGTACTTC.

The chain couples TRBV29-1 to TRBJ2-5, with TRBD1 as a possible D gene (5 bases). The CDR3 is made up of 13 amino acids. V lost 8 bases, J lost 5 bases, and 18 bases lay in between. Per the germline V gene, CDR1 is SQVTM and CDR2 is ANQGSEA. The CDR3 here is CSNDGPGSETQYF. In nucleotides, the CDR3 is TGCAGCAATGACGGGCCAGGGTCGGAGACCCAGTACTTC. Full variable domain (missing parts from reference TRBV29-1 and TRBJ2-5): SAVISQKPSRDICQRGTSLTIQCQVDSQVTMMFWYRQQPGQSLTLIATANQGSEATYESGFVIDKFPISRPNLTFSTLTVSNMSPEDSSIYLCSNDGPGSETQYFGPGTRLLVL.

V is TRBV12-3 or TRBV12-4 and J is TRBJ1-1; D gene ambiguous. Trimming removed 2 bases from V and 2 bases from J, with 6 bases in between. The CDR3 length is 13 residues. The CDR3 nucleotides are TGTGCCAGCAGTTTACGGAGAAACACTGAAGCTTTCTTT. Translation gives CASSLRRNTEAFF.

The chain is built from TRBV4-2 and TRBJ2-1; the D is unclear. The V end lost 0 bases, the J end lost 6 bases, and 6 bases lay between the germline ends. Germline CDR1 is LGHNA and CDR2 is YNFKEQ. CDR3 size: 13 residues. CDR3 coding DNA: TGTGCCAGCAGCCAAGATGGGATCAATGAGCAGTTCTTC. Its translation is CASSQDGINEQFF.

This rearrangement joins TRBV2 to TRBJ1-2, with D perhaps matching TRBD1 (5 bases). Germline V CDR1 and CDR2: SNHLY, FYNNEI. CDR3 size: 14 residues. Deletions cut 0 bases from V and 7 bases from J, with 12 bases between. The chain's CDR3 is CASSEALQGFGYTF. Written as DNA, the CDR3 is TGTGCCAGCAGTGAAGCGCTTCAGGGTTTTGGCTACACCTTC.

The rearrangement uses TRBV28 and TRBJ1-2; 10 nucleotides agree with TRBD1. Germline V gene data show CDR1 as MDHEN and CDR2 as SYDVKM. CDR3 size: 15 residues. V lost 5 bases to trimming and J lost 7 bases; unmatched junction nucleotides: 10. The CDR3 nucleotides are TGTGCCAGCAGTACTACGACAGGGGGCGGGGGTGGCTACACCTTC. Its protein is CASSTTTGGGGGYTF.

The rearrangement joins TRBV7-3 to TRBJ1-6; TRBD1 agrees at 7 bases. From germline, CDR1 is SGHTA and CDR2 FQGTGA. V gave up 5 bases and J gave up 10 bases; unmatched junction bases: 5. The CDR3 has 13 amino acids. The DNA for the CDR3 is TGTGCCAGCAGCCCACAGGGGCGGTCACCCCTCCACTTT. This gives the protein CASSPQGRSPLHF.

The chain recombines TRBV28 with TRBJ1-2; D gene ambiguous. CDR1 and CDR2 (germline): MDHEN, SYDVKM. The CDR3 is 8 amino acids. CDR3 amino acids: CERDGYTF. CDR3 nucleotides: TGTGAAAGAGATGGCTACACCTTC.

The chain carries TRBV28 and TRBJ1-5; D is ambiguous. This CDR3 comprises 14 residues. Trimming cost V 3 bases and J 5 bases, with 11 bases left between them. CDR1 MDHEN and CDR2 SYDVKM come from the germline V gene. The CDR3 bases are TGTGCCAGCAGTTTGTCAGGTACGGATCAGCCCCAGCATTTT. Translating it yields CASSLSGTDQPQHF.

The chain combines TRBV9 with TRBJ1-4, with 9 nucleotides matching TRBD1. The CDR3 contains 15 residues. The J segment lost 4 bases and the V segment lost 3 bases, leaving 4 bases of the junction unmatched. Germline lookup yields CDR1 SGDLS and CDR2 YYNGEE. In DNA form, the CDR3 reads TGTGCCAGCAGCGGACCGGGACAGGGTAATGAAAAACTGTTTTTT. Translated, it gives CASSGPGQGNEKLFF.

V gene TRBV19 combines with J gene TRBJ1-2, with 8 bases aligning to TRBD1. There are 14 residues in the CDR3. Per the germline V gene, CDR1 is LNHDA and CDR2 is SQIVND (reference sequence). Trimming took 5 bases from V and 2 from J; bases not matched to a gene: 4. The CDR3 region is CASSAGQANYGYTF. The CDR3 nucleotides are TGTGCCAGTAGTGCGGGACAGGCCAACTATGGCTACACCTTC.

The V call is TRBV29-1, the J call TRBJ2-3, with a weak D call TRBD1 (6 bases). Germline V lookup: CDR1 SQVTM, CDR2 ANQGSEA. Between the trimmed V and J ends, which lost 4 bases and 4 bases, there was a span of 6 bases. This CDR3 comprises 11 residues. This CDR3 reads CSVGTADTQYF. In DNA, the CDR3 is TGCAGCGTTGGGACAGCAGATACGCAGTATTTT.

The chain uses TRBV4-2 and TRBJ2-1, with 9 positions matching TRBD2. The ends lost 4 bases at V and 5 bases at J; junction bases unmatched: 12. CDR3 length: 17 residues. CDR1 is LGHNA and CDR2 is YNFKEQ in the germline V gene. The CDR3, as DNA: TGTGCCAGCAGCCTTTACCATATGAGCGGGGGGCACAATGAGCAGTTCTTC. Amino acid sequence: CASSLYHMSGGHNEQFF.

The CDR3 loop reads CASGGSLSGANVLTF. CDR3 nucleotides: TGTGCCAGTGGGGGGTCTCTCTCTGGGGCCAACGTCCTGACTTTC. This chain joins TRBV19 and TRBJ2-6; D might be TRBD2 (6 bases). Trimming shortened V by 8 bases and J by 0 bases, and 11 bases separated the two germline ends. The CDR3 is 15 amino acids. Germline V gives CDR1 LNHDA, CDR2 SQIVND (reference sequence).

The sample holds one count of this clonotype. The chain recombines TRBV7-3 with TRBJ1-2; 8 nucleotides line up with TRBD1. The CDR3 is made up of 15 amino acids. Germline-derived CDR1 and CDR2 are SGHTA and FQGTGA. J was trimmed by 4 bases and V by 5 bases; bases with no gene match: 9. CDR3 residues: CASSQTGQAGYGYTF. The CDR3 bases are TGTGCCAGCAGCCAAACGGGACAGGCCGGCTATGGCTACACCTTC.

V and J are TRBV19 and TRBJ2-6; D is possibly TRBD1 (5 bases). Trimming stripped 3 bases from V and 4 bases from J, with 10 bases between. Germline lookup yields CDR1 LNHDA and CDR2 SQIVND (reference sequence). The length of the CDR3 is 15 residues. CDR3 coding DNA: TGTGCCAGTAGTATTGGGGCAGCCGGGGCCAACGTCCTGACTTTC. Protein: CASSIGAAGANVLTF.

The chain links TRBV9 to TRBJ2-3, with D perhaps assigned TRBD1 or TRBD2 (7 bases each). Trimming removed 0 bases from V and 4 bases from J, with 21 bases in between. The CDR3 is 18 residues long. Germline V CDR1 and CDR2: SGDLS, YYNGEE. CDR3 sequence reads: CASSVAPTGRAAADTQYF. CDR3 in DNA: TGTGCCAGCAGCGTAGCGCCGACAGGGAGGGCGGCCGCAGATACGCAGTATTTT.

The CDR3 is CASSPDRWDGYTF. CDR3 sequence (DNA): TGTGCCAGCAGTCCCGACAGGTGGGATGGCTACACCTTC. The J gene is TRBJ1-2, the V gene TRBV28; D possibly corresponds to TRBD1 (6 bases). The CDR3 totals 13 residues. With 5 bases removed from V and 6 bases from J, the gap between germline ends came to 13 bases. CDR1 is MDHEN and CDR2 is SYDVKM in the germline V gene.

The gene calls are TRBV6-1 and TRBJ2-7; TRBD1 is a possible D gene (6 bases). The ends were cut back, 11 bases at V and 2 bases at J, with 19 bases in the middle. The CDR3 sequence is 14 residues long. Germline V gene data show CDR1 as MNHNS and CDR2 as SASEGT. The CDR3 spells CAPPSVSGAYEQYF. The CDR3, as DNA: TGTGCCCCCCCCAGTGTGTCAGGGGCCTACGAGCAGTACTTC.

The V gene is TRBV28, the J gene TRBJ2-1; 9 bases are shared with TRBD1. The CDR3 consists of 14 residues. V lost 5 bases to trimming and J lost 8 bases; unmatched junction nucleotides: 7. Germline V CDR1 and CDR2: MDHEN, SYDVKM. CDR3 loop: CASSPWDRDHEQFF. CDR3 nucleotide sequence: TGTGCCAGCAGTCCCTGGGACAGGGACCATGAGCAGTTCTTC.

The V and J genes are TRBV14 and TRBJ2-2; no definite D call. The CDR3 runs 12 residues. Germline V CDR1 and CDR2: SGHDN, FVKESK. Deletions cut 6 bases from V and 5 bases from J, with 7 bases between. CDR3 DNA sequence: TGTGCCAGCAGAAGGCAGACCGGGGAGCTGTTTTTT. This codes for CASRRQTGELFF.

This sequence joins TRBV12-3 or TRBV12-4 and TRBJ2-7; D is undetermined. This CDR3 is built from 14 residues. V shed 5 bases and J shed 2 bases, with 13 bases lying between them. This chain's CDR3 is CASSPLQSPYEQYF. CDR3 sequence (DNA): TGTGCCAGCAGTCCGCTCCAGAGTCCCTACGAGCAGTACTTC.

The chain combines TRBV29-1 with TRBJ1-2; 10 positions agree with TRBD1. Germline V lookup: CDR1 SQVTM, CDR2 ANQGSEA. With V trimmed by 3 bases and J by 8 bases, 6 bases remained unmatched. This CDR3 has 13 residues. In DNA form, the CDR3 reads TGCAGCGTTGAGGGGACAGGGGTACAAGGCTACACCTTC. Protein: CSVEGTGVQGYTF. Based on the CDR3 plus reference TRBV29-1 and TRBJ1-2, the full variable domain is SAVISQKPSRDICQRGTSLTIQCQVDSQVTMMFWYRQQPGQSLTLIATANQGSEATYESGFVIDKFPISRPNLTFSTLTVSNMSPEDSSIYLCSVEGTGVQGYTFGSGTRLTVV.

This chain links TRBV28 with TRBJ2-2; D is possibly TRBD1 or TRBD2 (7 bases each). This CDR3 is built from 15 residues. Trimming took 7 bases from V and 5 from J, leaving 17 bases between them. Germline V lookup: CDR1 MDHEN, CDR2 SYDVKM. The CDR3: CASTSGGAGTGELFF. The CDR3 DNA is TGTGCCAGCACCTCAGGGGGGGCTGGTACCGGGGAGCTGTTTTTT.